This T cell receptor beta chain appears in the sequencing data of a study of breast tumors, draining lymph nodes, adjacent tissues (TCRdb year 2016). Context from the whole study: TCR beta repertoires were compared across tumor, adjacent nontumor tissue and axillary lymph nodes obtained from breast cancer patients. The study was designed to assess the relationships and possible T-cell exchange between tumor, surrounding tissue and draining lymph node repertoires in human breast cancer.

The V and J ends are trimmed by 3 bases and 6 bases, leaving 9 bases between them. Its CDR3 holds 13 amino acids, cysteine through phenylalanine. Of all the DNA, just the CDR3 is kept, 39 bases in frame from base 1. Based on the germline V gene (reference sequence), the CDR1 and CDR2 sequences are LNHDA and SQIVND. Lymph node samples were obtained from the axillary draining lymph nodes of breast cancer patients. The study at large found these results: The data were considered consistent with the idea that most tumor T cells come from the lymph node and then expand in tumor tissue. The similarity between tumor and nontumor tissue repertoires was significantly greater in luminal-like breast cancer than in basal-like breast cancer. Rather than being directly demonstrated, the conclusion that tumor T cells originate in lymph nodes was presented as consistent with a hypothesis. Tumor T-cell repertoires showed less diversity than lymph node repertoires and more diversity than nontumor tissue repertoires, and tumor T-cell repertoires showed preferential V and J gene usage.

Sequencing was performed on an Illumina HiSeq 2000. Multiplex PCR amplification was used to build the TCR beta chain libraries. The amplified TCR beta chain products were analyzed by high-throughput sequencing. In TCRdb, the public reads were trimmed at Q25 with fastp and aligned with MiXCR, with productive beta chains retained. Duplicate CDR3 protein sequences are folded into a single record with the most common DNA and genes. This sample gives around 130,000 distinct CDR3 sequences in total; about 20% of them show up just once. 3.5% to 4.5% of the sample is taken by the ten largest. The table lists this clonotype with many counts. There is no known antigen for this receptor. Base qualities are not provided; no much larger clone lies one nucleotide away.

The sample taken for sequencing was axillary lymph node tissue. The V gene is TRBV19 and the J gene is TRBJ1-5, with no reliable assignment of the D segment. The sequence came from a female donor with breast cancer. Some clones in this sample may be carry-over from other donors' samples. The CDR3 region: CASSIQTGQPQHF. Here is the DNA: TGTGCCAGTAGTATCCAGACCGGTCAGCCCCAGCATTTT.